The T cell receptor (beta chain) under discussion was sequenced for a study of T cell changes during pregnancy in multiple sclerosis. The repertoire was sequenced with immunoSEQ multiplex PCR; TCRdb's copy has only in-frame clones and lacks some. The sample holds roughly 72,000 clones, 94% seen once. The CDR3 is 14 residues long. Trimming stripped 4 bases from V and 2 bases from J, with 12 bases between. CDR1 is SGHTA, CDR2 FQGNSA, per germline. V is TRBV7-2 and J is TRBJ2-7, with D maybe TRBD2 (5 bases). The clonotype was recovered from a female donor with multiple sclerosis, enrolled in a pregnancy study. Sequenced here: CD4+ T cells from peripheral blood mononuclear cells, sampled after pregnancy. The CDR3 DNA reads as TGTGCCAGCAGCTGGCCGGGAAAGACCTACGAGCAGTACTTC. Its protein product is CASSWPGKTYEQYF.